These 30 T cell receptor beta chains were all obtained from the same sample, sequenced in a study of blood T cell repertoires in COVID-19. Assay used: immunoSEQ multiplex PCR; TCRdb lists only in-frame clones, some missing. The sample yields about 240,000 clones, 83% seen once. The sample taken for sequencing was PBMCs or T cells enriched from blood (not recorded which). Receptor source: a woman aged 40 to 50 who had been exposed to COVID-19.

The V call is TRBV7-3, the J call TRBJ1-5, with D perhaps matching TRBD1 (5 bases). V shed 3 bases and J shed 9 bases, with 12 bases lying between them. This CDR3 comprises 13 residues. Germline assignment: CDR1 SGHTA and CDR2 FQGTGA. CDR3 residues: CASSFTGSSPQHF. Here the CDR3 DNA reads TGTGCCAGCAGCTTCACAGGTTCCTCGCCCCAGCATTTT. Full variable domain (missing parts from reference TRBV7-3 and TRBJ1-5): GAGVSQTPSNKVTEKGKYVELRCDPISGHTALYWYRQSLGQGPEFLIYFQGTGAADDSGLPNDRFFAVRPEGSVSTLKIQRTERGDSAVYLCASSFTGSSPQHFGDGTRLSIL.

The chain employs TRBV4-2 and TRBJ1-5; maybe TRBD1 (6 bases). V shed 4 bases and J shed 0 bases, with 13 bases lying between them. The CDR3 runs 16 residues. The V gene's germline CDR1 is LGHNA and CDR2 YNFKEQ. The CDR3 DNA is TGTGCCAGCAGCCGGGGGGGCGGGAATAGCAATCAGCCCCAGCATTTT. Its protein product is CASSRGGGNSNQPQHF.

The chain couples TRBV24-1 to TRBJ2-5; TRBD1 matches 7 bases. The CDR3 loop spans 15 amino acids. Germline V gene lookup returns CDR1 KGHDR and CDR2 SFDVKD. With 5 bases clipped from V and 2 bases from J, the junction kept 7 bases outside the gene matches. Here the CDR3 reads CATSGAGTEQETQYF. In DNA, the CDR3 is TGTGCCACCAGTGGGGCCGGGACAGAGCAAGAGACCCAGTACTTC.

The rearrangement joins TRBV30 to TRBJ2-1; 10 positions agree with TRBD2. The CDR3 contains 14 residues. Germline V gene lookup returns CDR1 GTSNPN and CDR2 SVGIG (reference sequence). Losses at the gene ends were 4 bases for V and 5 bases for J; bases not matched to a gene: 5. The CDR3 nucleotides read TGTGCCTGGAATTGGGGACTAGCGAACAATGAGCAGTTCTTC. This encodes CAWNWGLANNEQFF.

The rearrangement joins TRBV5-5 to TRBJ1-4; no clear D gene. This CDR3 spans 16 amino acids. Trimming shortened V by 4 bases and J by 7 bases, and 20 bases separated the two germline ends. Germline lookup yields CDR1 SGHKS and CDR2 YYEKEE (reference sequence). CDR3 sequence reads: CASSPPAGNGGEKLFF. The CDR3 nucleotides read TGTGCCAGCAGCCCTCCTGCAGGTAATGGAGGTGAAAAACTGTTTTTT.

This clone has only a few counts. The rearrangement joins TRBV6-5 to TRBJ1-6; D unclear. This CDR3 region has 16 residues. V was clipped by 4 bases and J by 0 bases, with 10 bases between them. In germline, CDR1 is MNHEY, CDR2 SVGAGI. CDR3 nucleotide sequence: TGTGCCAGCAGTTCCAAATCTAGCTCCTATAATTCACCCCTCCACTTT. Translation gives CASSSKSSSYNSPLHF.

V is TRBV19 and J is TRBJ2-2; D not resolved. CDR1 is LNHDA and CDR2 is SQIVND in the germline V gene (reference sequence). The CDR3 is 15 amino acids. V was clipped by 1 base and J by 4 bases, with 10 bases between them. The CDR3 is CASSIASRSTGELFF. CDR3 coding DNA: TGTGCCAGTAGTATAGCCTCCCGGTCCACCGGGGAGCTGTTTTTT.

This chain links TRBV7-3 with TRBJ2-5; 7 bases line up with TRBD2. Germline assignment: CDR1 SGHTA and CDR2 FQGTGA. The CDR3 spans 15 residues. The V and J ends lost 1 base and 1 base, in that order; junction bases with no gene match: 3. This chain's CDR3 is CASSLMGGTQETQYF. The DNA of the CDR3 is TGTGCCAGCAGCTTAATGGGGGGGACCCAAGAGACCCAGTACTTC.

J is TRBJ2-1 and V is TRBV11-3; 7 nucleotides align to TRBD1. After removal of 5 bases from V and 1 base from J, the junction contained 2 bases not matched to a gene. The CDR3 extends over 14 amino acids. CDR1 SGHNT and CDR2 YENEEA come from the germline V gene. The CDR3 spells CASSPQGSYNEQFF. CDR3 bases: TGTGCCAGCAGCCCACAGGGGTCCTACAATGAGCAGTTCTTC.

The chain links TRBV7-9 to TRBJ1-1; D is ambiguous. Per germline, CDR1 SEHNR and CDR2 FQNEAQ (reference sequence). V was clipped by 1 base and J by 0 bases, with 9 bases between them. The CDR3 totals 15 residues. DNA for the CDR3: TGTGCCAGCAGCTTAGACAGTTACCTGAACACTGAAGCTTTCTTT. It yields the protein CASSLDSYLNTEAFF.

This chain uses TRBV2 with TRBJ1-6; D ambiguous. V lost 6 bases to trimming and J lost 16 bases, with 10 bases between them. Germline assignment: CDR1 SNHLY and CDR2 FYNNEI. CDR3 length: 10 residues. The CDR3 region has the DNA TGTGCCAGCAGGTACAGTACTCTCCACTTT. It is translated as CASRYSTLHF.

This chain connects TRBV14 to TRBJ1-1; no clear D. The germline V gene encodes CDR1 SGHDN and CDR2 FVKESK. V gave up 5 bases and J gave up 3 bases, with 13 bases separating them. The CDR3 is made up of 14 amino acids. The CDR3 here is CASSKPGSYTEAFF. As DNA, the CDR3 is TGTGCCAGCAGCAAGCCGGGGAGTTACACTGAAGCTTTCTTT.

This clone came up a few times. The genes are TRBV5-1 and TRBJ2-3, with 9 bases fitting TRBD2. CDR3 size: 16 residues. Germline CDR1 and CDR2: SGHRS and YFSETQ. Losses at the gene ends were 4 bases for V and 0 bases for J; bases not matched to a gene: 6. The CDR3 DNA sequence: TGCGCCAGCAGCGAAGAGCGGGGGGTAAGCACAGATACGCAGTATTTT. Residues: CASSEERGVSTDTQYF.

The chain has TRBV27 and TRBJ1-2, with D uncertain. This CDR3 is built from 14 residues. Looked up from germline, CDR1 is MNHEY and CDR2 is SMNVEV (reference sequence). Trimming stripped 0 bases from V and 4 bases from J, with 9 bases between. The CDR3, as DNA: TGTGCCAGCAGTTTATCAGGGAGGGTCTATGGCTACACCTTC. Encoded protein: CASSLSGRVYGYTF.

The J gene is TRBJ1-6, the V gene TRBV20-1; tentative D call: TRBD1 (5 bases). Trimming shortened V by 3 bases and J by 8 bases, and 17 bases separated the two germline ends. The CDR3 contains 15 residues. In germline, CDR1 is DFQATT, CDR2 SNEGSKA (reference sequence). CDR3: CSASSFFGADSPLHF. The CDR3 coding sequence is TGCAGTGCTAGTAGCTTTTTTGGGGCCGATTCACCCCTCCACTTT.

This chain links TRBV28 with TRBJ1-2; D unclear. This CDR3 has 11 residues. Germline CDR1 reads MDHEN; CDR2 reads SYDVKM. V was trimmed by 3 bases and J by 5 bases, leaving 4 bases between them. This CDR3 reads CASSLLYGYTF. The CDR3 region has the DNA TGTGCCAGCAGTTTGCTATATGGCTACACCTTC.

This chain uses TRBV10-3 with TRBJ1-6; 10 nucleotides agree with TRBD1. The CDR3 has 14 amino acids. Germline lookup yields CDR1 ENHRY and CDR2 SYGVKD. V was pared by 7 bases and J by 8 bases, with 5 bases of the junction left unmatched. CDR3 sequence: CAIKSGTGDSPLHF. For the CDR3, the DNA is TGTGCCATCAAATCCGGGACAGGGGATTCACCCCTCCACTTT.

This clone occurred once. The rearrangement links TRBV27 to TRBJ1-2, with a weak D call TRBD1 (6 bases). The CDR3 extends over 14 amino acids. V dropped 5 bases and J dropped 2 bases, with 12 bases sitting between them. CDR1 and CDR2 from the germline V gene are MNHEY and SMNVEV (reference sequence). Here the CDR3 DNA reads TGTGCCAGCAGTGCCGGGGGGCAAAACTATGGCTACACCTTC. Its protein product is CASSAGGQNYGYTF.

The rearrangement joins TRBV7-3 to TRBJ2-2; 7 bases map to TRBD2. After removal of 2 bases from V and 5 bases from J, the junction contained 5 bases not matched to a gene. This CDR3 spans 15 amino acids. Germline V gene data show CDR1 as SGHTA and CDR2 as FQGTGA. Written as DNA, the CDR3 is TGTGCCAGCAGCTTAGTGCGGGGAGGGACCGGGGAGCTGTTTTTT. This codes for CASSLVRGGTGELFF.

The chain uses TRBV7-3 and TRBJ1-4; D is ambiguous. This CDR3 comprises 15 residues. V was pared by 2 bases and J by 0 bases, with 7 bases between. Germline CDR1 is SGHTA and CDR2 is FQGTGA. CDR3 bases: TGTGCCAGCAGCTTACACGGGGCAACTAATGAAAAACTGTTTTTT. It translates to CASSLHGATNEKLFF.

The chain links TRBV6-4 to TRBJ2-2; 9 bases agree with TRBD2. CDR1 is MRHNA and CDR2 is SNTAGT in the germline V gene. The CDR3 is made up of 15 amino acids. The V and J ends lost 5 bases and 5 bases, in that order; junction bases with no gene match: 6. The CDR3 DNA follows: TGTGCCAGCAGTACCGGGACTAGCAAAACCGGGGAGCTGTTTTTT. Protein sequence: CASSTGTSKTGELFF.

The chain has TRBV7-2 and TRBJ1-3; 7 bases line up with TRBD1. Trimming took 6 bases from V and 0 from J; bases not matched to a gene: 11. The CDR3 is 17 residues long. Looked up from germline, CDR1 is SGHTA and CDR2 is FQGNSA. CDR3 residues: CASSHTVRDSSGNTIYF. CDR3 DNA: TGTGCCAGCAGTCATACAGTCAGGGACAGCTCTGGAAACACCATATATTTT.

This rearrangement joins TRBV18 to TRBJ1-2; a weak D match, TRBD1 (5 bases). This CDR3 spans 14 amino acids. The germline V and J ends were trimmed by 1 base and 4 bases, with 10 bases remaining between them. Germline values: CDR1 KGHSH, CDR2 LQKENI. CDR3 amino acids: CASSPRKGAYGYTF. The CDR3 DNA reads as TGTGCCAGCTCACCACGCAAAGGGGCCTATGGCTACACCTTC.

V and J are TRBV7-9 and TRBJ2-6, with TRBD1 as a possible D gene (5 bases). CDR3 length: 18 residues. Germline CDR1 reads SEHNR; CDR2 reads FQNEAQ (reference sequence). V was pared by 5 bases and J by 0 bases, with 17 bases between. The CDR3 reads CASSGRNTGYSGANVLTF. As DNA, the CDR3 is TGTGCCAGCAGCGGCCGGAACACAGGTTACTCTGGGGCCAACGTCCTGACTTTC.

This rearrangement joins TRBV27 to TRBJ1-1; D remains unclear. Trimming removed 4 bases from V and 4 bases from J, with 19 bases in between. The V gene's germline CDR1 is MNHEY and CDR2 SMNVEV (reference sequence). The CDR3 spans 16 residues. As DNA, the CDR3 is TGTGCCAGCAGTTGGACTCCGGCCCCCTCTCCCACTGAAGCTTTCTTT. Translated, it gives CASSWTPAPSPTEAFF.

The V and J genes are TRBV7-2 and TRBJ1-3; no clear D gene. CDR1 SGHTA and CDR2 FQGNSA come from the germline V gene. V was shortened by 1 base and J by 0 bases, with 10 bases between the two germline ends. This CDR3 is 16 amino acids long. Written as DNA, the CDR3 is TGTGCCAGCAGCTTAGGGGGAGGGATCTCTGGAAACACCATATATTTT. Encoded protein: CASSLGGGISGNTIYF.

This clone has only one observation. V usage is TRBV21-1 and J usage is TRBJ1-5. TRBV21-1 is termed a pseudogene. The CDR3 sequence is 14 residues long. CDR3 DNA sequence: TGTGCCAGCAGCGGCGGGACGCTCGATCAGCCCCAGCATTTT. This codes for CASSGGTLDQPQHF.

The CDR3 sequence is CASSEGTGDIQPQHF. The CDR3 DNA sequence: TGTGCCAGCAGTGAAGGGACAGGGGATATTCAGCCCCAGCATTTT. J is TRBJ1-5 and V is TRBV25-1, with TRBD1 identical over 10 bases. This CDR3 is built from 15 residues. Germline V gene data show CDR1 as MGHDK and CDR2 as SYGVNS. The V and J ends lost 2 bases and 6 bases, in that order; junction bases with no gene match: 4.

The chain recombines TRBV19 with TRBJ1-5, with 7 bases lining up with TRBD1. Germline V lookup: CDR1 LNHDA, CDR2 SQIVND (reference sequence). V gave up 1 base and J gave up 6 bases; unmatched junction bases: 3. The CDR3 length is 14 residues. CDR3 region: CASSIAGGSQPQHF. The CDR3 bases are TGTGCCAGTAGTATAGCAGGGGGAAGTCAGCCCCAGCATTTT.

This chain joins TRBV6-5 and TRBJ1-1; 7 nucleotides agree with TRBD1. V lost 5 bases to trimming and J lost 1 base; unmatched junction nucleotides: 7. The CDR3 runs to 15 residues. CDR1 MNHEY and CDR2 SVGAGI come from the germline V gene. CDR3 protein: CASSQQRTGNTEAFF. CDR3 coding DNA: TGTGCCAGCAGTCAACAAAGGACAGGGAACACTGAAGCTTTCTTT.